The T cell receptor beta chain described here comes from a study of cytomegalovirus exposure and HLA in healthy donors. Germline assignment: CDR1 SGHTA and CDR2 FQGNSA. V was pared by 0 bases and J by 3 bases, with 9 bases between. The CDR3 sequence is 15 residues long. As for this clone: Its target is unknown.

The PCR had 60 Vbeta and 13 Jbeta primers. The table came from immunoSEQ multiplex PCR; TCRdb's copy has only in-frame clones and leaves some out. The sample carries roughly 180,000 clones, more than 70% recorded once. Study-wide results and limits: Sequencing likely generated an artifact that appeared as a cluster of highly shared sequence variants. Later on, analysis showed that most CMV-associated TCR beta chains appeared to be HLA-restricted. A later analysis reportedly found fewer N-insertions in an Asian-associated ancestry cluster than the roughly 670-donor mean.

Sequenced material: PBMCs. The rearrangement links TRBV7-2 to TRBJ2-1, with D unresolved. The clonotype was recovered from a woman in her fifties or sixties in good health and CMV-seropositive. CDR3 loop: CASSLALGGYNEQFF. CDR3 DNA: TGTGCCAGCAGCTTAGCCCTCGGCGGCTACAATGAGCAGTTCTTC.